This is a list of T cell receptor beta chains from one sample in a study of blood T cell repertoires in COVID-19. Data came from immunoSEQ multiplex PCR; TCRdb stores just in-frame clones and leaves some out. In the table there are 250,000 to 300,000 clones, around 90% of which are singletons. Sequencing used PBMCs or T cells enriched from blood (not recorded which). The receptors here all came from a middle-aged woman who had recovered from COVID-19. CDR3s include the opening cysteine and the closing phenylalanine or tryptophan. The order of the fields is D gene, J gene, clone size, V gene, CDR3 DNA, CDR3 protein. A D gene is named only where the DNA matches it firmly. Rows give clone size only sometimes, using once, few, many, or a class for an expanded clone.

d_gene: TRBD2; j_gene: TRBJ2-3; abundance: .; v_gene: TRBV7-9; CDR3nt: TGTGCCAGCAGCCTCTCGGGGACTAGGGCAACAGATACGCAGTATTTT; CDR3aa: CASSLSGTRATDTQYF
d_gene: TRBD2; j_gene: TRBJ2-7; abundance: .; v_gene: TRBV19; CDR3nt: TGTGCAACGTGGGCTAGCGGGACTCACGAGCAGTACTTC; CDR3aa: CATWASGTHEQYF
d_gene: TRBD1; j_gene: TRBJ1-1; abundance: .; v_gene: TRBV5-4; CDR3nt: TGTGCCAGCAGCATAGGACAGGGGAACACTGAAGCTTTCTTT; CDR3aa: CASSIGQGNTEAFF
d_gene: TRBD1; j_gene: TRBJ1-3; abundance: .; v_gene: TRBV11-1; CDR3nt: TGTGCCAGCAGCTTAACAGGGGGCTCCTGGAGCACCATATATTTT; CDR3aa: CASSLTGGSWSTIYF
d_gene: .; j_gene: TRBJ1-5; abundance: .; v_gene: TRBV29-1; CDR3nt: TGCAGCGTTAAGGGGAATAGCAATCAGCCCCAGCATTTT; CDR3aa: CSVKGNSNQPQHF
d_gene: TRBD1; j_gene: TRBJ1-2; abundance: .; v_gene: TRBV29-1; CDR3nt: TGCAGCGTTGGGACAGGGGAGACCTATGGCTACACCTTC; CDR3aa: CSVGTGETYGYTF
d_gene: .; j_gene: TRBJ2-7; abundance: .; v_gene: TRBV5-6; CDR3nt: TGTGCCAGCAGCTACCCGGGACACCCCAACGAGCAGTACTTC; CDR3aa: CASSYPGHPNEQYF
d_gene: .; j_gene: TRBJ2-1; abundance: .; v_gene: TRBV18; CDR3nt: TGTGCCAGCTCACCCTGGACACGGGCTGGCGAGCAGTTCTTC; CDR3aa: CASSPWTRAGEQFF
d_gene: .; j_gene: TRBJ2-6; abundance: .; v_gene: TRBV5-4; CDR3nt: TGTGCCAGCAGTAAACAGGGCGCTGGGGCCAACGTCCTGACTTTC; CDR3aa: CASSKQGAGANVLTF
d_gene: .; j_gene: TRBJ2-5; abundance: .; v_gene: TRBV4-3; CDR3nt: TGCGCCAGCAGCCAAGATCGCACTTCTGAGACCCAGTACTTC; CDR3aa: CASSQDRTSETQYF
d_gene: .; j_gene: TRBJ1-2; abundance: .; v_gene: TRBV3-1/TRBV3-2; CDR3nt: TGTGCCAGCAGCCCCCGAGGGTGGGCGGATGGCTACACCTTC; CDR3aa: CASSPRGWADGYTF
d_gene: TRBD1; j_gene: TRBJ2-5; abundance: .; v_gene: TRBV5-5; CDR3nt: TGTGCCAGCAGCTTGGTGGGACAGGGAGAGACCCAGTACTTC; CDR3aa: CASSLVGQGETQYF
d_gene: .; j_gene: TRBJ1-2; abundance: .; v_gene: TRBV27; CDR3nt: TGTGCCAGCCTCGACACTAACTATGGCTACACCTTC; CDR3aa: CASLDTNYGYTF
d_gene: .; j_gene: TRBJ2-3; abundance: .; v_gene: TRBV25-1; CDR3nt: TGTGCCAGCAGTGAATACGGAGATCCAGGGAATACGCAGTATTTT; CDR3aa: CASSEYGDPGNTQYF
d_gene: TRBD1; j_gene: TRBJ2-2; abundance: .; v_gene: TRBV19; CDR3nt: TGTGCCAGTAGTCCCGCTGTTGGGACAGAGAACACCGGGGAGCTGTTTTTT; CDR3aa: CASSPAVGTENTGELFF
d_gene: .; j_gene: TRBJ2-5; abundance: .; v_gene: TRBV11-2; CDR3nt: TGTGCCAGCAGCTTAGCCCTAGCGCAGGAGACCCAGTACTTC; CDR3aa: CASSLALAQETQYF
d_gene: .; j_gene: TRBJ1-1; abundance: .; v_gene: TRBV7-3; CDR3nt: TGTGCCAGCAGCTCCTCCTTGAACACTGAAGCTTTCTTT; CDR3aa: CASSSSLNTEAFF
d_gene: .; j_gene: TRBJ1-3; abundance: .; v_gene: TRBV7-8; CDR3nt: TGTGCCAGCAGCCCCAACGAGGCCGGAAACACCATATATTTT; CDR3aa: CASSPNEAGNTIYF
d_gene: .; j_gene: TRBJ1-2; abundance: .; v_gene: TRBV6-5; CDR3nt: TGTGCCAGCAGGATTGGAGTAGGCAACTATGGCTACACCTTC; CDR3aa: CASRIGVGNYGYTF
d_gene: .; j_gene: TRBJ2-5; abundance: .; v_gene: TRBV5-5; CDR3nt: TGTGCCAGCAGCTTGCTTTCTAACAGGCAAGAGACCCAGTACTTC; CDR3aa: CASSLLSNRQETQYF
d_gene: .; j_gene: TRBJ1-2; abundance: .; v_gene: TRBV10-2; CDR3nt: TGCGCCAGTCGGGAAGTTACTAACTATGGCTACACCTTC; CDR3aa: CASREVTNYGYTF
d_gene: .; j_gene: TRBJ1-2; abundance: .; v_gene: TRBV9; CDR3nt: TGTGCCAGCAGCGTAGTTACCGGGGAGGGAGGCTACACCTTC; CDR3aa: CASSVVTGEGGYTF
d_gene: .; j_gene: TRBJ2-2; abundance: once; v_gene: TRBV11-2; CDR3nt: TGTGCCAGCAGCTTAGCCGCGAACACCGGGGAGCTGTTTTTT; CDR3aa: CASSLAANTGELFF
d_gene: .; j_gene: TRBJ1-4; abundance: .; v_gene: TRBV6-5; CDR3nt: TGTGCCAGCAGTTACTCGAGGCGGAATAATGAAAAACTGTTTTTT; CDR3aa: CASSYSRRNNEKLFF
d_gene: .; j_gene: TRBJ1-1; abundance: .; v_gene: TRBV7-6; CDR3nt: TGTGCCAGCAGCCCGTTGAGGCGGGGTCTGAACACTGAAGCTTTCTTT; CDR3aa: CASSPLRRGLNTEAFF
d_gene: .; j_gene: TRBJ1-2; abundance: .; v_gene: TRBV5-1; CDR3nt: TGCGCCAGCAGCTTGGAACCGGGGACTCTTAACTATGGCTACACCTTC; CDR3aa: CASSLEPGTLNYGYTF
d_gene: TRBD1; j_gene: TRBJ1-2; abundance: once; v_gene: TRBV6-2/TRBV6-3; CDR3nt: TGTGCCAGCAGTTACTCGAGGGACAGGATGGAAGGCTACACCTTC; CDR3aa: CASSYSRDRMEGYTF
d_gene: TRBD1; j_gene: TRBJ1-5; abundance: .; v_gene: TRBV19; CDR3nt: TGTGCCAGTAGTTCAACAGGGGGCGGTCAGCCCCAGCATTTT; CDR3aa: CASSSTGGGQPQHF
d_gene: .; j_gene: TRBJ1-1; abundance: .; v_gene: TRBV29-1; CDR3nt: TGCAGCGGTGGGCGGGGATACACTGAAGCTTTCTTT; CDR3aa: CSGGRGYTEAFF
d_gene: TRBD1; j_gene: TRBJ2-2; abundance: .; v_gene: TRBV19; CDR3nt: TGTGCCAGTAGCCTAGCCGGGACAGGGAACGGGGAGCTGTTTTTT; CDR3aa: CASSLAGTGNGELFF
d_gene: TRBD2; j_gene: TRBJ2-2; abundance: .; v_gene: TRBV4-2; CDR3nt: TGTGCCAGCAGCCAAGGACTAGCGGGAGGGCCGAACACCGGGGAGCTGTTTTTT; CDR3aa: CASSQGLAGGPNTGELFF
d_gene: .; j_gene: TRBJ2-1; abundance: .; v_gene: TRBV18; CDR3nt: TGTGCCAGCTCACAAGTGGGGCTTGGTGAGCAGTTCTTC; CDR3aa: CASSQVGLGEQFF
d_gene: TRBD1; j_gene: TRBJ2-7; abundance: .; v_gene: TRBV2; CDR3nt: TGTGCCAGCAGCGTAGACAGGGGAAGGTACGAGCAGTACTTC; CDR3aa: CASSVDRGRYEQYF
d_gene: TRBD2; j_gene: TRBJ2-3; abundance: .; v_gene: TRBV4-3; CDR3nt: TGCGCCAGCAGCCGAGGGACTAGCGGGCAACCCGGCACAGATACGCAGTATTTT; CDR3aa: CASSRGTSGQPGTDTQYF
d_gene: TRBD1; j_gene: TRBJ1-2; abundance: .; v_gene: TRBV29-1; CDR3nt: TGCAGCGTTGAAGTTTCAACAGGGGACTTTAACTATGGCTACACCTTC; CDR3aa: CSVEVSTGDFNYGYTF
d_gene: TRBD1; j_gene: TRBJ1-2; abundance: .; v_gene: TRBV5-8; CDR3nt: TGTGCCAGCGCTGACAGGGTCGAAAATGGCTACACCTTC; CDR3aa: CASADRVENGYTF
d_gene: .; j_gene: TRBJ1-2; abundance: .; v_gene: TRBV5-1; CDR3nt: TGCGCCAGCAGCTTCGAGTCGGGTAACTATGGCTACACCTTC; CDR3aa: CASSFESGNYGYTF
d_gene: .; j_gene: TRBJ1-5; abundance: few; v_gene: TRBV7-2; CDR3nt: TGTGCCAGCAGCTTGGCCCAGAATCAGCCCCAGCATTTT; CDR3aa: CASSLAQNQPQHF
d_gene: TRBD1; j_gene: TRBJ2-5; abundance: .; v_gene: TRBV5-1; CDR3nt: TGCGCCAGCAGCCGGGACAGGGGAGAGACCCAGTACTTC; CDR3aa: CASSRDRGETQYF
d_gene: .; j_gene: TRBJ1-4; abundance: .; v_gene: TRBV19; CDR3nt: TGTGCCAGTAGTAAGCTCCGAACAACTAATGAAAAACTGTTTTTT; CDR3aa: CASSKLRTTNEKLFF